These 21 T cell receptor beta chains came from one sample sequenced in a study of OX40 agonist ivuxolimab in advanced cancers. Library creation used the immunoSEQ multiplex PCR assay. TCRdb took over this immuneACCESS table, retaining in-frame rearrangements with V and J assigned. Such tables are incomplete; in checked studies, under half of the missing clones stem from an unresolved V gene, and the remainder is unexplained. The sample table lists 80,000 or so clones, more than 80% of them with a count of one. The ten largest clones represent roughly 2.5% of the sample. This specimen was CD4+ or CD8+ T cells sorted from blood, taken in a trial of the OX40 agonist ivuxolimab. These receptor sequences come from an adult with an advanced solid tumor such as melanoma, head and neck, liver or kidney cancer.

This chain uses TRBV18 with TRBJ2-3; no clear D. Trimming removed 3 bases from V and 1 base from J, with 8 bases in between. The CDR3 covers 14 residues. Germline-derived CDR1 and CDR2 are KGHSH and LQKENI. In nucleotides, the CDR3 is TGTGCCAGCTCACCGGGTAGTGGCACAGATACGCAGTATTTT. As protein: CASSPGSGTDTQYF.

The chain joins TRBV5-1 to TRBJ1-1; D uncertain. The CDR3 has 13 residues. CDR1 is SGHRS and CDR2 is YFSETQ in the germline V gene. The ends were cut back, 4 bases at V and 3 bases at J, with 10 bases in the middle. For the CDR3, the DNA is TGCGCCAGCAGCCCCGGCTGGGACACTGAAGCTTTCTTT. This sequence encodes CASSPGWDTEAFF. Variable domain in full (rest from reference TRBV5-1 and TRBJ1-1): KAGVTQTPRYLIKTRGQQVTLSCSPISGHRSVSWYQQTPGQGLQFLFEYFSETQRNKGNFPGRFSGRQFSNSRSEMNVSTLELGDSALYLCASSPGWDTEAFFGQGTRLTVV.

The rearrangement links TRBV15 to TRBJ1-2; 7 positions agree with TRBD1. CDR1 and CDR2 (germline): LNHNV, YYDKDF (reference sequence). Unmatched junction bases numbered 16, after V lost 1 base and J lost 8 bases. The CDR3 sequence is 17 residues long. The CDR3 sequence is CATSRGQGISTFGGYTF. For the CDR3, the DNA is TGTGCCACCAGCAGAGGACAGGGAATATCGACGTTCGGCGGCTACACCTTC.

The rearrangement uses TRBV6-5 and TRBJ2-7; TRBD1 matches 7 bases. The CDR3 runs to 15 residues. Germline assignment: CDR1 MNHEY and CDR2 SVGAGI. V lost 6 bases, J lost 0 bases, and 8 bases stayed unmatched. CDR3 sequence: CASRGTASPSYEQYF. The CDR3 DNA reads as TGTGCCAGCAGGGGGACAGCTTCACCCTCCTACGAGCAGTACTTC.

The rearrangement links TRBV9 to TRBJ1-2, with 8 bases fitting TRBD1. Germline V CDR1 and CDR2: SGDLS, YYNGEE. Trimming removed 2 bases from V and 8 bases from J; junction bases left unmatched: 8. CDR3 length: 14 residues. The CDR3 region is CASSVATGGWGYTF. CDR3 bases: TGTGCCAGCAGCGTGGCAACAGGGGGTTGGGGCTACACCTTC.

The J gene is TRBJ1-1, the V gene TRBV6-4; 8 nucleotides agree with TRBD1. The CDR3 consists of 14 residues. The germline CDR1 and CDR2 sequences are MRHNA and SNTAGT. Unmatched junction bases numbered 8, after V lost 6 bases and J lost 5 bases. Here the CDR3 reads CASRGSGGETEAFF. Here the CDR3 DNA reads TGTGCCAGCAGGGGATCAGGGGGCGAAACTGAAGCTTTCTTT.

The chain carries TRBV2 and TRBJ2-7; TRBD2 agrees at 10 bases. Trimming cost V 1 base and J 1 base; bases outside gene matches: 7. The germline gives CDR1 SNHLY, CDR2 FYNNEI. The CDR3 runs 17 residues. The CDR3, as DNA: TGTGCCAGCAGTGAAGGTAGCGGGGGGCCAGGTTCCTACGAGCAGTACTTC. Amino acid sequence: CASSEGSGGPGSYEQYF.

A note on this clone: The conserved closing phenylalanine or tryptophan is absent in this CDR3, likely reflecting a read error. No DNA is shown, since the ends of the CDR3 on it are uncertain; the CDR3 is the one TCRdb lists. The chain recombines TRBV6-6 with TRBJ2-7. A total of 13 residues make up the CDR3, ends included. The germline gives CDR1 MNHNY, CDR2 SVGAGI (reference sequence). The CDR3 spells CASSYSMPGPMLL.

This chain uses TRBV9 with TRBJ2-1; the match to TRBD2 covers 14 bases. Germline-derived CDR1 and CDR2 are SGDLS and YYNGEE. This CDR3 comprises 17 residues. Trimming removed 0 bases from V and 5 bases from J; junction bases left unmatched: 4. CDR3 coding DNA: TGTGCCAGCAGCGTAGGACTAGCGGGGGGGATCAACAATGAGCAGTTCTTC. It yields the protein CASSVGLAGGINNEQFF.

The CDR3 reads CASIQGGSYEQYF. CDR3 nucleotide sequence: TGTGCCAGCATCCAAGGGGGCAGCTACGAGCAGTACTTC. The V and J genes are TRBV6-5 and TRBJ2-7; 7 bases are a match to TRBD1. Trimming cost V 7 bases and J 3 bases; bases outside gene matches: 6. Germline values: CDR1 MNHEY, CDR2 SVGAGI. This CDR3 is 13 amino acids long.

V gene TRBV2 combines with J gene TRBJ2-3; D is uncertain. V lost 3 bases and J 8 bases, leaving 9 bases between the germline ends. The CDR3 runs 12 residues. In germline, CDR1 is SNHLY, CDR2 FYNNEI. In nucleotides, the CDR3 is TGTGCCAGCAGTGAGAGTGCAAGTACGCAGTATTTT. Translation: CASSESASTQYF.

V is TRBV27 and J is TRBJ2-3; no reliable D call. Germline V gene data show CDR1 as MNHEY and CDR2 as SMNVEV (reference sequence). The CDR3 is made up of 15 amino acids. The ends were cut back, 2 bases at V and 3 bases at J, with 12 bases in the middle. The CDR3 DNA sequence: TGTGCCAGCAGTTTAGACCTAGTTACAACAGATACGCAGTATTTT. Protein product: CASSLDLVTTDTQYF.

The V and J genes are TRBV19 and TRBJ2-1; tentatively, D is TRBD1 or TRBD2 (5 bases each). The germline gives CDR1 LNHDA, CDR2 SQIVND (reference sequence). Trimming stripped 6 bases from V and 12 bases from J, with 18 bases between. This CDR3 has 13 residues. CDR3 protein: CASSTGRGLPQFF. The CDR3 bases are TGTGCCAGTAGCACGGGGCGCGGACTGCCGCAGTTCTTC.

J is TRBJ1-2 and V is TRBV19; 8 positions match TRBD1. The CDR3 has 13 residues. Germline V gene data show CDR1 as LNHDA and CDR2 as SQIVND (reference sequence). V lost 6 bases, J lost 4 bases, and 4 bases stayed unmatched. The CDR3 region has the DNA TGTGCCAGTAGGGACAGGGTCTTCTATGGCTACACCTTC. It is translated as CASRDRVFYGYTF.

This clone was recorded many times. This chain connects TRBV7-6 to TRBJ2-7, with D perhaps matching TRBD2 (5 bases). V dropped 5 bases and J dropped 2 bases, with 7 bases sitting between them. Germline assignment: CDR1 SGHVS and CDR2 FNYEAQ. This CDR3 comprises 12 residues. The CDR3 protein is CASSPGTYEQYF. CDR3 bases: TGTGCCAGCAGCCCGGGAACCTACGAGCAGTACTTC.

The chain joins TRBV6-1 to TRBJ2-1; D ambiguous. This CDR3 is built from 14 residues. Germline CDR1 is MNHNS and CDR2 is SASEGT. The germline V and J ends were trimmed by 0 bases and 9 bases, with 12 bases remaining between them. CDR3 sequence: CASSEAIRVREQFF. DNA for the CDR3: TGTGCCAGCAGTGAAGCGATCCGGGTCCGTGAGCAGTTCTTC.

J is TRBJ1-5 and V is TRBV5-6; no clear D gene. CDR1 is SGHDT and CDR2 is YYEEEE in the germline V gene. The CDR3 runs 14 residues. Trimming cost V 4 bases and J 8 bases, with 16 bases left between them. The CDR3 nucleotides are TGTGCCAGCAGCCAGGACGGACGCGGGGAGCCCCAGCATTTT. This translates into CASSQDGRGEPQHF. The complete variable domain, with remaining parts taken from reference TRBV5-6 and TRBJ1-5, reads DAGVTQSPTHLIKTRGQQVTLRCSPKSGHDTVSWYQQALGQGPQFIFQYYEEEERQRGNFPDRFSGHQFPNYSSELNVNALLLGDSALYLCASSQDGRGEPQHFGDGTRLSIL.

This clone was detected once. The genes are TRBV2 and TRBJ2-3; 8 bases align to TRBD2. J gave up 9 bases and V 7 bases, and 15 bases lay outside the gene matches. This CDR3 is 15 amino acids long. Germline loops: CDR1 SNHLY, CDR2 FYNNEI. The CDR3 here is CASILSLGGGLTQYF. The CDR3, as DNA: TGTGCCAGCATACTCTCCCTCGGGGGGGGCCTGACGCAGTATTTT.

This clone has a handful of counts. This chain links TRBV19 with TRBJ1-6; perhaps TRBD1 as D (6 bases). The CDR3 covers 15 residues. Germline values: CDR1 LNHDA, CDR2 SQIVND (reference sequence). The germline V and J ends were trimmed by 0 bases and 7 bases, with 10 bases remaining between them. CDR3 amino acids: CASSIEITGNSPLHF. CDR3 sequence (DNA): TGTGCCAGTAGTATAGAGATTACAGGGAATTCACCCCTCCACTTT.

The chain has TRBV6-5 and TRBJ2-1, with a tentative D call TRBD2 (6 bases). Germline assignment: CDR1 MNHEY and CDR2 SVGAGI. The CDR3 contains 13 residues. The ends were cut back, 6 bases at V and 9 bases at J, with 15 bases in the middle. DNA of the CDR3: TGTGCCAGCAGGCAACGGCCGGAGGGTGAGCAGTTCTTC. Amino acids: CASRQRPEGEQFF.

The chain employs TRBV19 and TRBJ2-3, with TRBD1 matching 7 bases. Germline loops: CDR1 LNHDA, CDR2 SQIVND (reference sequence). V gave up 6 bases and J gave up 0 bases; unmatched junction bases: 3. CDR3 length equals 14 residues. CDR3 sequence: CASRPTGSTDTQYF. CDR3 DNA: TGTGCCAGTAGACCGACAGGGAGCACAGATACGCAGTATTTT.